This T cell receptor (beta chain) originates from a study of CD8 T cells in ankylosing spondylitis. Turning to this clonotype: Its antigen is still unknown.

Using quantitative 5'-RACE with molecular barcodes, the authors made TCR beta libraries. TCRdb reprocessed the 5' RACE reads via MiXCR and lists one record per CDR3 protein. The top ten clones hold 15% to 20% of a sample with over 700,000 distinct CDR3 sequences, 15% to 20% of them seen once. The study's findings and limits: The disease-linked clones had a CD8+ phenotype and low blood frequencies. It was reported that disease-linked clones were significantly enriched in matched ankylosing spondylitis synovial fluid. In synovial fluid and blood from reactive arthritis, some motif variants were previously reported. Characteristic, it appeared, of ankylosing spondylitis blood was a TCR beta motif of roughly 8 highly homologous variants.

Germline values: CDR1 LNHNV, CDR2 YYDKDF (reference sequence). Deletions cut 5 bases from V and 2 bases from J, with 15 bases between. This CDR3 is 15 amino acids long. The chain employs TRBV15 and TRBJ1-2; no clear D gene. The material sequenced was blood, either unsorted or a sorted T cell fraction (not recorded which). This clonotype originated in a male donor with ankylosing spondylitis. CDR3 DNA: TGTGCCACCAGCCCTACCCAACGGAGAAACTATGGCTACACCTTC. Translation gives CATSPTQRRNYGYTF.